This T cell receptor beta chain was found in a study of T cells after yellow fever vaccination. MiXCR, applied by TCRdb to the 5' RACE reads, yields one record per CDR3 protein. The table includes around 340,000 distinct CDR3 sequences, around 13% detected once. The sample here was CD4+ T cells sorted from PBMCs, taken 15 days after the yellow fever booster vaccination. This receptor was identified in a man in his late teens or twenties who received the YFV17D yellow fever vaccine.

For the CDR3, the DNA is TGCAGTGCTAGCCCGGGGGCCGACACCGGGGAGCTGTTTTTT. Translated, it gives CSASPGADTGELFF. The V call is TRBV20-1, the J call TRBJ2-2; the D gene could be TRBD1 or TRBD2 (6 bases each). This CDR3 has 14 residues. The germline V and J ends were trimmed by 3 bases and 3 bases, with 11 bases remaining between them. Germline CDR1 reads DFQATT; CDR2 reads SNEGSKA (reference sequence).